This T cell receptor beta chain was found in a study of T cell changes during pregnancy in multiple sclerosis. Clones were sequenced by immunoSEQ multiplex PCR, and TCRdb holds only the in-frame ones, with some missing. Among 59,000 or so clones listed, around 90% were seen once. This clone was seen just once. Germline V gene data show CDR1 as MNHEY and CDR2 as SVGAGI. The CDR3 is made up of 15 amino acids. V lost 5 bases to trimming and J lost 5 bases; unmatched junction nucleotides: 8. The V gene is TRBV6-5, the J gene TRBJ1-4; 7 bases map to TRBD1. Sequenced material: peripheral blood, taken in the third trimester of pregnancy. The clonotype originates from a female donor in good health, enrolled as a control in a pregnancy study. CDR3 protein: CASSRASTGNEKLFF. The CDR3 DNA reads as TGTGCCAGCAGTAGAGCCTCGACAGGGAATGAAAAACTGTTTTTT.